The rows below give T cell receptor beta chains drawn from one sample of a study of OX40 agonist ivuxolimab in advanced cancers. Sequencing used immunoSEQ multiplex PCR; TCRdb keeps in-frame clones, though not all of them. The table shows more than 60,000 clones, with approximately 87% occurring only once. The input for sequencing was CD4+ or CD8+ T cells sorted from blood, taken in a trial of the OX40 agonist ivuxolimab. These receptors were collected from an adult with an advanced solid tumor such as melanoma, head and neck, liver or kidney cancer. CDR3s include the opening cysteine and the closing phenylalanine or tryptophan. A D gene is named only where the DNA matches it firmly.

D | V | CDR3
NA | TRBV7-8 | CASSLRGTIGAYDYEQYF
TRBD1 | TRBV15 | CATSREQGIGSKNIQYF
TRBD2 | TRBV11-2 | CASSPGLSTDTQYF
NA | TRBV29-1 | CSAHTGRTEAFF
TRBD2 | TRBV27 | CASSSGGGYTDTQYF
TRBD1 | TRBV7-8 | CASSDLQGAGGNQPQHF
TRBD2 | TRBV6-5 | CASSLGLAGGADTQYF
NA | TRBV9 | CASSVRGTNEQFF
NA | TRBV16 | CASSLTLRSGANVLTF
TRBD1 | TRBV5-1 | CASSLAGQGETQYF
NA | TRBV28 | CASSNQGWDGYTF
NA | TRBV4-1 | CASSQVGGSTDTQYF
NA | TRBV4-1 | CANSYEQYF
TRBD1 | TRBV19 | CASSNRGLGNQPQHF
NA | TRBV4-1 | CASSQPGRGSEKLFF
TRBD2 | TRBV10-3 | CAIRGDPTSPADTQYF
TRBD2 | TRBV4-2 | CASSQDLSGAQADTQYF
NA | TRBV4-2 | CASSQSDRSSYEQYF
NA | TRBV2 | CASSYRQEAVWPQHF
TRBD1 | TRBV15 | CATSKRTGGKETQYF
TRBD1 | TRBV5-1 | CASSLATGGPTYEQYF
TRBD1 | TRBV6-6 | CASSSGTGELGKLFF